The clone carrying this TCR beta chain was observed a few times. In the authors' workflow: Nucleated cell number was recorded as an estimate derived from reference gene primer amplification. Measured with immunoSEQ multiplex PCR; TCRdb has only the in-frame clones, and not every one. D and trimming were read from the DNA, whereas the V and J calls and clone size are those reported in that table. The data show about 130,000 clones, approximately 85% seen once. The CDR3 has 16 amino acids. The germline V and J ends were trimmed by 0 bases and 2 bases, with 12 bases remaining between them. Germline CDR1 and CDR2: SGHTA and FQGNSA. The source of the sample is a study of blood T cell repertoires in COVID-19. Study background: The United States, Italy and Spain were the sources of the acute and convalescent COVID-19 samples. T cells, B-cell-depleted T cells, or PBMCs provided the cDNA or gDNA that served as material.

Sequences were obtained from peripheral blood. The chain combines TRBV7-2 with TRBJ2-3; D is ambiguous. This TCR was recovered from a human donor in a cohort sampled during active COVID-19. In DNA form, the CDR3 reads TGTGCCAGCAGCTTAGCGCCGAACAGAGACACAGATACGCAGTATTTT. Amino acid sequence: CASSLAPNRDTDTQYF. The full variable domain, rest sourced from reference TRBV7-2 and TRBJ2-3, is GAGVSQSPSNKVTEKGKDVELRCDPISGHTALYWYRQSLGQGLEFLIYFQGNSAPDKSGLPSDRFSAERTGGSVSTLTIQRTQQEDSAVYLCASSLAPNRDTDTQYFGPGTRLTVL.